The clone carrying this T cell receptor (beta chain) was seen a few times. Antigen unknown. This sample stems from a study of blood T cells in healthy people across ages. Points from the study as a whole: Possibly, changes in expanded clonotypes were confounded because donor CMV status was unknown. Unsorted PBMC material precluded a definitive naive versus antigen-experienced comparison.

The V gene end was trimmed by 4 bases and the J gene end by 4 bases; junction bases not matched to a gene: 6. Germline V gene sequence: CDR1 SGHRS, CDR2 YFSETQ. The CDR3 sequence is 14 residues long. Next came a second PCR, run for about 7 to 12 cycles, which used a sample-barcoded 5' primer along with a J-beta primer mix. TCRdb analysed the 5' RACE reads with MiXCR anew, one entry per CDR3 protein. Counted here are under 1,100,000 distinct CDR3 sequences, almost 25% occurring once; the ten biggest clones make up 0.65% to 0.75%. Isolation of PBMCs gave at least 6.5 million cells per sample. These same data were also listed under a study on T cells of mothers and their children. From that report: Each mother yielded more than 9 million TCR beta CDR3 reads. Each child yielded some 3 million reads.

The chain couples TRBV5-1 to TRBJ2-5; 8 bases map to TRBD2. The receptor was isolated from a girl between 2 and 10 years old in good health. The specimen was blood. The CDR3 DNA is TGCGCCAGCAGCATAGGACTAGCCGGAGAGACCCAGTACTTC. Its protein product is CASSIGLAGETQYF.